The 21 T cell receptor beta chains reported below all come from one sample, sequenced in a study of early T cells in non-severe SARS-CoV-2 infection. Using its own MiXCR run on the 5' RACE reads, TCRdb lists one record per CDR3 protein. The sample holds about 80,000 distinct CDR3 sequences; 9% to 13% are singletons and the top ten take 2.6%. Sequencing was carried out using whole blood. These receptors came from an adult who was a healthcare worker with PCR-confirmed SARS-CoV-2 infection or an uninfected control (not recorded which).

In this sample, this clonotype turned up a few times. CDR3 nucleotide sequence: TGTGCCAGCAGCCAAGCCCTGTCGGGAGGGGACAATGAGCAGTTCTTC. This codes for CASSQALSGGDNEQFF. V gene TRBV4-2 combines with J gene TRBJ2-1, with TRBD2 identical over 8 bases. This CDR3 region has 16 residues. The V gene's germline CDR1 is LGHNA and CDR2 YNFKEQ. J was trimmed by 5 bases and V by 1 base; bases with no gene match: 7.

V is TRBV21-1 and J is TRBJ2-7. TRBV21-1 is flagged as a pseudogene. This CDR3 comprises 12 residues. The DNA for the CDR3 is TGTGCCAGCAGCAGGAACCTTTTCGAGCAGTACTTC. It specifies CASSRNLFEQYF.

This clonotype was picked up a small number of times. The J gene is TRBJ2-7, the V gene TRBV12-3 or TRBV12-4; D not resolved. V lost 6 bases and J 4 bases, leaving 13 bases between the germline ends. The CDR3 has 13 amino acids. CDR3 loop: CASSPGHWYEQYF. DNA for the CDR3: TGTGCCAGCAGCCCCGGGCACTGGTACGAGCAGTACTTC.

The chain has TRBV29-1 and TRBJ2-1, with TRBD2 identical over 7 bases. The CDR3 contains 14 residues. J lost 7 bases, V lost 2 bases, and 8 bases had no gene match. The germline gives CDR1 SQVTM, CDR2 ANQGSEA. The DNA for the CDR3 is TGCAGCGTTGAAAGGCTCCGGGAGGCGAATGAGCAGTTCTTC. Protein product: CSVERLREANEQFF.

This clonotype was seen only a few times. The V and J genes are TRBV6-5 and TRBJ2-5, with 10 bases lining up with TRBD1. The V and J ends lost 6 bases and 1 base, in that order; junction bases with no gene match: 8. This CDR3 is 16 amino acids long. CDR1 and CDR2 from the germline V gene are MNHEY and SVGAGI. The CDR3 nucleotides read TGTGCCAGCAGCCCCTGGGACAGGGGTGTCCAAGAGACCCAGTACTTC. It specifies CASSPWDRGVQETQYF.

There are many counts of this clonotype. This sequence joins TRBV20-1 and TRBJ2-7, with 9 bases identical to TRBD2. The CDR3 runs 15 residues. J lost 0 bases, V lost 5 bases, and 8 bases had no gene match. Germline CDR1 DFQATT, CDR2 SNEGSKA (reference sequence). The CDR3 protein is CSAYSGGTPSYEQYF. DNA of the CDR3: TGCAGTGCTTATAGCGGGGGCACACCCTCCTACGAGCAGTACTTC.

This clonotype turned up a few times. This rearrangement joins TRBV7-3 to TRBJ1-6; 7 bases are shared with TRBD1. Germline lookup yields CDR1 SGHTA and CDR2 FQGTGA. This CDR3 comprises 15 residues. J lost 7 bases, V lost 5 bases, and 8 bases had no gene match. The CDR3 DNA reads as TGTGCCAGCAGCGCCCAGACAGGGCTGAATTCACCCCTCCACTTT. It translates to CASSAQTGLNSPLHF.

V usage is TRBV29-1 and J usage is TRBJ1-1, with TRBD1 identical over 7 bases. In germline, CDR1 is SQVTM, CDR2 ANQGSEA. The CDR3 spans 12 residues. The trim removed 6 bases at V and 2 bases at J, leaving 3 bases unmatched. The CDR3 reads CSVDRLNTEAFF. The DNA for the CDR3 is TGCAGCGTGGACAGGCTAAACACTGAAGCTTTCTTT. Full variable domain (rest looked up from reference TRBV29-1 and TRBJ1-1): SAVISQKPSRDICQRGTSLTIQCQVDSQVTMMFWYRQQPGQSLTLIATANQGSEATYESGFVIDKFPISRPNLTFSTLTVSNMSPEDSSIYLCSVDRLNTEAFFGQGTRLTVV.

This chain connects TRBV15 to TRBJ1-5; D gene uncertain. Per germline, CDR1 LNHNV and CDR2 YYDKDF (reference sequence). The V end lost 2 bases, the J end lost 1 base, and 6 bases lay between the germline ends. The CDR3 is 14 residues long. CDR3 protein: CATSRQRSNQPQHF. The CDR3 DNA is TGTGCCACCAGCAGACAGCGGAGCAATCAGCCCCAGCATTTT.

The chain employs TRBV28 and TRBJ2-5; D is ambiguous. Germline CDR1 is MDHEN and CDR2 is SYDVKM. V lost 2 bases and J lost 2, with 6 bases in between. The CDR3 covers 13 residues. The CDR3 nucleotides read TGTGCCAGCAGTTTACTAGAACAAGAGACCCAGTACTTC. Residues: CASSLLEQETQYF.

In this sample, this clonotype turned up many times. The chain couples TRBV7-8 to TRBJ2-5, with D tentatively TRBD2 (6 bases). Trimming left V 3 bases short and J 2 bases short, with 13 bases between. Germline assignment: CDR1 SGHVS and CDR2 FQNEAQ. This CDR3 spans 15 amino acids. CDR3 residues: CASSFLAGGQETQYF. The DNA for the CDR3 is TGTGCCAGCAGCTTTCTAGCCGGAGGGCAAGAGACCCAGTACTTC.

V is TRBV7-8 and J is TRBJ1-6; TRBD1 matches 9 bases. Germline V gives CDR1 SGHVS, CDR2 FQNEAQ. The V segment lost 1 base and the J segment 7 bases; nucleotides outside the gene matches: 2. CDR3 length: 15 residues. The CDR3 sequence is CASSLGGQGNSPLHF. The CDR3, as DNA: TGTGCCAGCAGCTTAGGGGGACAGGGAAATTCACCCCTCCACTTT.

The chain is built from TRBV11-2 and TRBJ2-5, with D unresolved. This CDR3 has 12 amino acids. V lost 3 bases to trimming and J lost 2 bases, with 4 bases between them. From germline, CDR1 is SGHAT and CDR2 FQNNGV. The CDR3: CASSLGQETQYF. The CDR3 DNA follows: TGTGCCAGCAGCTTGGGTCAAGAGACCCAGTACTTC.

The chain joins TRBV20-1 to TRBJ2-3; the D is unclear. CDR1 and CDR2 (germline): DFQATT, SNEGSKA (reference sequence). This CDR3 spans 13 amino acids. V was shortened by 1 base and J by 2 bases, with 7 bases between the two germline ends. The CDR3 reads CSARGPNTDTQYF. CDR3 nucleotides: TGCAGTGCTAGAGGCCCGAACACAGATACGCAGTATTTT.

This clonotype was found many times. The gene calls are TRBV20-1 and TRBJ2-3; tentative D call: TRBD2 (6 bases). The V and J ends lost 2 bases and 1 base respectively, with 13 bases between them. This CDR3 region has 15 residues. Germline V gene data show CDR1 as DFQATT and CDR2 as SNEGSKA (reference sequence). CDR3 in amino acids: CSARISSVGTDTQYF. The CDR3, as DNA: TGCAGTGCTAGAATTTCTAGCGTGGGCACAGATACGCAGTATTTT.

This clonotype has at least ten counts. The gene calls are TRBV11-2 and TRBJ1-1; no clear D gene. Germline V gives CDR1 SGHAT, CDR2 FQNNGV. This CDR3 spans 14 amino acids. V was trimmed by 3 bases and J by 2 bases, leaving 10 bases between them. CDR3: CASSFNPRNTEAFF. CDR3 nucleotide sequence: TGTGCCAGCAGCTTTAATCCTCGAAACACTGAAGCTTTCTTT.

This clonotype was counted ten times or more. The junction departs from the called germline gene at one end, perhaps through a read error. This CDR3 is CASSLAGGQETQYF. The CDR3 region has the DNA TGTGCCAGCAGTCTAGCGGGGGGACAAGAGACCCAGTACTTC. V gene TRBV12-3 or TRBV12-4 combines with J gene TRBJ2-5; 11 bases agree with TRBD2. The CDR3 totals 14 residues.

This clonotype was observed a few times. This chain joins TRBV12-5 and TRBJ1-1; D call uncertain. Germline CDR1 and CDR2: LGHNT and FRNRAP. The CDR3 is 13 residues long. V dropped 3 bases and J dropped 5 bases, with 10 bases sitting between them. The DNA for the CDR3 is TGTGCTAGTGGTTTTGGACGAGAAACTGAAGCTTTCTTT. Amino acids: CASGFGRETEAFF.

This clonotype turned up a few times. The chain couples TRBV20-1 to TRBJ1-6; possible D gene TRBD1, 5 bases. Germline V gene lookup returns CDR1 DFQATT and CDR2 SNEGSKA (reference sequence). Between the trimmed V and J ends, which lost 0 bases and 7 bases, there was a span of 16 bases. CDR3 length equals 16 residues. The CDR3 loop is CSAREVRETSNSPLHF. As DNA, the CDR3 is TGCAGTGCTAGAGAAGTCAGGGAAACCTCGAATTCACCCCTCCACTTT.

This clonotype has a handful of counts. This sequence joins TRBV28 and TRBJ2-5; D uncertain. Germline V CDR1 and CDR2: MDHEN, SYDVKM. V lost 2 bases and J lost 5, with 18 bases in between. This CDR3 has 16 residues. The CDR3 protein is CASSLRQALSRETQYF. The CDR3 coding sequence is TGTGCCAGCAGTTTACGTCAGGCTTTATCGAGGGAGACCCAGTACTTC.

This clonotype came up many times. The chain employs TRBV11-2 and TRBJ2-3, with a tentative D call TRBD2 (6 bases). Germline CDR1 reads SGHAT; CDR2 reads FQNNGV. V was shortened by 4 bases and J by 2 bases, with 16 bases between the two germline ends. This CDR3 comprises 16 residues. Written as DNA, the CDR3 is TGTGCCAGCAGCTCACGGGACTCACAGTTCACAGATACGCAGTATTTT. This codes for CASSSRDSQFTDTQYF.